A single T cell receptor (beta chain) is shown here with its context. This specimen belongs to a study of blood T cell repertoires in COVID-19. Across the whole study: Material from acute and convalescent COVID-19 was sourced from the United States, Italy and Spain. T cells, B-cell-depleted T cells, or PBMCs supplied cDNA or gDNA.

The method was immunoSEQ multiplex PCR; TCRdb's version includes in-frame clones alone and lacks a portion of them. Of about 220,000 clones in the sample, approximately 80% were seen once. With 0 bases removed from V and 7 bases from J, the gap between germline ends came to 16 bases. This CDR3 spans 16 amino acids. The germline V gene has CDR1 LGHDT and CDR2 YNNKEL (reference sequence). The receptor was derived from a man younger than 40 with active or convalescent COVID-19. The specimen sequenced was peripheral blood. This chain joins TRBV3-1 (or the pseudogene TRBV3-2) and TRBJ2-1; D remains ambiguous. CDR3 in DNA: TGTGCCAGCAGCCAAGATGGTACCGCCCTATGGAATGAGCAGTTCTTC. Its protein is CASSQDGTALWNEQFF.